This T cell receptor beta chain was sequenced during a study of patients and donors after allogeneic stem cell transplantation. TCRdb re-analysed the RT-PCR reads in MiXCR, keeping a single row per CDR3 protein. This sample has hundreds of thousands of distinct CDR3 sequences, with 15% to 20% found just once. From germline, CDR1 is MNHEY and CDR2 SMNVEV (reference sequence). V gave up 8 bases and J gave up 8 bases; unmatched junction bases: 8. This CDR3 is 14 amino acids long. This clonotype was observed a handful of times. Sequencing was done on a sample of blood, either unsorted or a sorted T cell fraction (not recorded which). The sequence came from a human donor who was either an allogeneic HSCT recipient or a stem cell or donor lymphocyte infusion donor (not recorded which). It is not recorded whose cells these are; they may come from a transplant donor. The rearrangement links TRBV27 to TRBJ1-4, with 10 bases lining up with TRBD1. CDR3: CASSWTGGHEKLFF. For the CDR3, the DNA is TGTGCCAGCTCATGGACAGGGGGTCACGAAAAACTGTTTTTT.